This T cell receptor (beta chain) emerged from a study of T-cell reconstitution after alpha-beta-depleted transplantation in children. The CDR3 totals 16 residues. The germline V gene encodes CDR1 SGHDT and CDR2 YYEEEE. Trimming removed 0 bases from V and 0 bases from J, with 9 bases in between. Study-level points and caveats: At one year after transplant, newly produced T cells mostly accounted for T-cell counts and diversity. Surviving thymic progenitors and recipient T cells were the source of high TCRbeta diversity at day 60 in some patients. Two months or so post-transplant, alpha-beta T cells reportedly derived from several hundred expanded graft clones.

The library targeted TCRbeta and was prepared with unique molecular identifiers. A single record per CDR3 protein comes from TCRdb applying MiXCR to the PCR reads. In the table there are hundreds of thousands of distinct CDR3 sequences, less than 9% of which are singletons. This clonotype appeared a few times. Its antigen is not identified. This specimen was PBMCs, mostly from graft donor cells, taken 180 days after TCRalphabeta/CD19-depleted stem cell transplant. V gene TRBV5-6 combines with J gene TRBJ2-2; either TRBD1 or TRBD2 may fit D (5 bases each). This TCR derives from a male patient aged 10 to 17 who had a stem cell transplant for acute lymphoblastic leukemia, so the T cells may come from the graft donor. CDR3 amino acids: CASSLAGHPNTGELFF. DNA of the CDR3: TGTGCCAGCAGCTTGGCGGGGCACCCGAACACCGGGGAGCTGTTTTTT.